This T cell receptor (beta chain) stems from a study of blood T cells in healthy people across ages. With 6 bases clipped from V and 7 bases from J, the junction kept 9 bases outside the gene matches. CDR3 length: 13 amino acids. With a J-beta primer mix and a sample-barcoded 5' primer, a second PCR ran about 7 to 11 cycles. TCRdb reanalysed the 5' RACE reads using MiXCR and keeps one entry per CDR3 protein. The sample lists around 1,800,000 distinct CDR3 sequences, 35% to 50% occurring once. Sequenced: blood. This sequence was found in a human donor in good health. The rearrangement uses TRBV12-3 or TRBV12-4 and TRBJ2-7; 7 positions agree with TRBD1. As DNA, the CDR3 is TGTGCCAGCAGCTCCACAGGGGAAGGAGAGCAGTACTTC. Translating it yields CASSSTGEGEQYF.